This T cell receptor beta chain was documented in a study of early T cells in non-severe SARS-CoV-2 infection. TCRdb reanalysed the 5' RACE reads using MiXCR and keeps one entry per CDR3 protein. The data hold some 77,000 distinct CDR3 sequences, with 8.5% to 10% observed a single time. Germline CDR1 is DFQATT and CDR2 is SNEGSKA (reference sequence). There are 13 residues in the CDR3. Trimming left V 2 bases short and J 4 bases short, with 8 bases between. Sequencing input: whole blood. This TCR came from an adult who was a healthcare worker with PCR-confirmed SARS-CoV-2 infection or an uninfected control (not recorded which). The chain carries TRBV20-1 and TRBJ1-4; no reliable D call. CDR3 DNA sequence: TGCAGTGCTAGAAAGTCCCTTAATGAAAAACTGTTTTTT. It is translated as CSARKSLNEKLFF.